The source of this T cell receptor beta chain is a study of Graves' ophthalmopathy and Graves' hyperthyroidism. This clonotype was counted ten times or more. Antigen: not known. RNA transcripts served as template for amplifying TCR beta CDR3 sequences. The authors performed first-round RT-PCR with HTBI primers and then a second-round multiplex PCR. One entry per CDR3 protein results from TCRdb running MiXCR on the multiplex PCR reads. The sample includes about 620,000 distinct CDR3 sequences, about 24% of them seen just once. In this cohort's terms, stable hyperthyroidism meant no ophthalmopathy by 18 months of follow-up. Symptoms, serum thyroxine and TRAb, thyroid ultrasound, and orbital computed tomography formed the diagnostic basis. Broader study findings: Blood also held most thyroid clonotypes expanded above 0.001 frequency.

The receptor's source is a woman aged 18-29 years with stable Graves' hyperthyroidism. Some clones in this sample may be carry-over from other donors' samples. Sequencing input: peripheral blood.

DNA for the CDR3: TGTGCCAGCAGGGCGGGAGCGCATAGGGAGCAGTACTTC. This codes for CASRAGAHREQYF. The chain uses TRBV28 and TRBJ2-7, with TRBD2 matching 7 bases. The length of the CDR3 is 13 residues. The germline V gene encodes CDR1 MDHEN and CDR2 SYDVKM. With 6 bases clipped from V and 7 bases from J, the junction kept 9 bases outside the gene matches.